The clone carrying this TCR beta chain was seen more than once but under ten times. The primer mix had 60 Vbeta and 13 Jbeta primers. Sequencing was performed with immunoSEQ multiplex PCR; in TCRdb, only in-frame clones are kept and a portion is missing. This sample has about 150,000 clones, with 60% to 85% found just once. V shed 6 bases and J shed 5 bases, with 14 bases lying between them. This CDR3 contains 13 residues. CDR1 is SEHNR, CDR2 FQNEAQ, per germline (reference sequence). These data originate in a study of cytomegalovirus exposure and HLA in healthy donors. This TCR was recovered from a man aged 40-55 years in good health and CMV-seropositive. The chain carries TRBV7-9 and TRBJ2-7, with D perhaps matching TRBD1 (5 bases). Sequenced: PBMCs. Here the CDR3 DNA reads TGTGCCAGCAGGGGGCAGGTGGTGGACGAGCAGTACTTC. Amino acid sequence: CASRGQVVDEQYF.